The source of this T cell receptor beta chain is a study of cytomegalovirus exposure and HLA in healthy donors. The CDR3 spans 15 residues. Trimming shortened V by 4 bases and J by 0 bases, and 11 bases separated the two germline ends. Per the germline V gene, CDR1 is MDHEN and CDR2 is SYDVKM. The study sampled nominally healthy donors, though unrecorded immune exposures were likely. Overall study findings and caveats: The authors listed about 170 TCR beta chains as cytomegalovirus-associated.

In regard to this clone: The target antigen is unknown.

With 60 Vbeta and 13 Jbeta primers, the PCR was carried out. This table comes from immunoSEQ multiplex PCR, and its TCRdb copy is limited to in-frame clones, with some not included. The sample carries some 180,000 clones, around three quarters recorded once. The chain recombines TRBV28 with TRBJ2-3; D is uncertain. This TCR derives from a woman between 25 and 40 years old in good health and CMV-seropositive. Sequencing used PBMCs. The CDR3 is CASSSPSSSTDTQYF. DNA for the CDR3: TGTGCCAGCAGTTCCCCGTCCTCTAGCACAGATACGCAGTATTTT.